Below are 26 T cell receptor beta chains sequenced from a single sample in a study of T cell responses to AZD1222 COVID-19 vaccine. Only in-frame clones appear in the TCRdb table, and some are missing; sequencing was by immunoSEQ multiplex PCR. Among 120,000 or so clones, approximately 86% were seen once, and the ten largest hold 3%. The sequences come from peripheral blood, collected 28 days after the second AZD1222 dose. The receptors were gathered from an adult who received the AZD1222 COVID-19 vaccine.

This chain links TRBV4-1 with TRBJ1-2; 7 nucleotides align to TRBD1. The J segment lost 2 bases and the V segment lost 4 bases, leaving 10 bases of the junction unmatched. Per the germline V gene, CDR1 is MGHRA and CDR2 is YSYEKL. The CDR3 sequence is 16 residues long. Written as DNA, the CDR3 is TGCGCCAGCAGCCCAAAACCGGGACAGAAAAACTATGGCTACACCTTC. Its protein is CASSPKPGQKNYGYTF.

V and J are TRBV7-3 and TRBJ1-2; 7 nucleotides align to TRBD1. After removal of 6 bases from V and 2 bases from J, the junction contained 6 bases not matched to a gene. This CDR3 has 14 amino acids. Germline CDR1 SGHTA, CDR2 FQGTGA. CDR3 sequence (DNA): TGTGCCAGCAGTCTAGGGGGCGTGAACTATGGCTACACCTTC. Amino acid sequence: CASSLGGVNYGYTF.

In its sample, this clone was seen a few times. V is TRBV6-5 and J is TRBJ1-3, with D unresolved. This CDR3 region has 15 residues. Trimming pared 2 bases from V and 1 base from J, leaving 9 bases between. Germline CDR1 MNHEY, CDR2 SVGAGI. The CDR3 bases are TGTGCCAGCAGTTACGCAGGACTGTCTGGAAACACCATATATTTT. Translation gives CASSYAGLSGNTIYF.

CDR3 amino acids: CASSLGGSAKTQYF. The CDR3 DNA reads as TGTGCCAGCAGTTTAGGGGGGAGCGCAAAGACCCAGTACTTC. The rearrangement joins TRBV27 to TRBJ2-5, with D perhaps matching TRBD2 (6 bases). Trimming removed 2 bases from V and 6 bases from J, with 13 bases in between. The CDR3 has 14 residues. Germline CDR1 and CDR2: MNHEY and SMNVEV (reference sequence).

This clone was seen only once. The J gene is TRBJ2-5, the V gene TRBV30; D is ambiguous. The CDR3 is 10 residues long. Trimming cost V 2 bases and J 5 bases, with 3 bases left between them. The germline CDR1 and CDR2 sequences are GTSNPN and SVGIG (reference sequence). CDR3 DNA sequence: TGTGCCTGGAGTAGGGAGACCCAGTACTTC. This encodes CAWSRETQYF.

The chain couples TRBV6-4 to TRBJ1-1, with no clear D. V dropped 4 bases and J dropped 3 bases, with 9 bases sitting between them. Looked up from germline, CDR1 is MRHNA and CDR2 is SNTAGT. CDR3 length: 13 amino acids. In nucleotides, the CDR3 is TGTGCCAGCAGTGTTAGGTGGGACACTGAAGCTTTCTTT. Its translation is CASSVRWDTEAFF.

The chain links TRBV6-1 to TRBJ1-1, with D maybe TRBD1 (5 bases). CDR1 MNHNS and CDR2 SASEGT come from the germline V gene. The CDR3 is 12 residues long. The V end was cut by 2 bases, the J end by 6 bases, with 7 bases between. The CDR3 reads CASSEWGAEAFF. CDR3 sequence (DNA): TGTGCCAGCAGTGAATGGGGGGCTGAAGCTTTCTTT.

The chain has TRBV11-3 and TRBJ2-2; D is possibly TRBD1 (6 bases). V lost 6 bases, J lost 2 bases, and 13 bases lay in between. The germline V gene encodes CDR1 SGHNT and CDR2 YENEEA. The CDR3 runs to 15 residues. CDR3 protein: CASRPRTVNTGELFF. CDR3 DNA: TGTGCCAGCAGACCTCGGACAGTTAACACCGGGGAGCTGTTTTTT.

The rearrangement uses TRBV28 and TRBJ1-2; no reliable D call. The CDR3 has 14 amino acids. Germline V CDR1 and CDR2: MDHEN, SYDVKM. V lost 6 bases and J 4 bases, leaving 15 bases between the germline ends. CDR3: CASSPRPDGYGYTF. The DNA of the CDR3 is TGTGCCAGCAGCCCAAGACCAGACGGCTATGGCTACACCTTC.

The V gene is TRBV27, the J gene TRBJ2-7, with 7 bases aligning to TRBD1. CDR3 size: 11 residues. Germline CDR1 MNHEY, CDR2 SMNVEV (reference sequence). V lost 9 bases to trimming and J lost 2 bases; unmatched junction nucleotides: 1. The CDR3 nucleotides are TGTGCCAGTGGACAGGCCTACGAGCAGTACTTC. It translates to CASGQAYEQYF.

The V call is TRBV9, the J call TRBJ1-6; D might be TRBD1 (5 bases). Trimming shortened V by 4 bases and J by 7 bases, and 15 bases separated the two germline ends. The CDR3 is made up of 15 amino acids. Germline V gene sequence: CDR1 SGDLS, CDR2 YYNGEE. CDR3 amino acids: CASSPAGTGNSPLHF. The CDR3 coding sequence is TGTGCCAGCAGCCCCGCCGGGACCGGCAATTCACCCCTCCACTTT.

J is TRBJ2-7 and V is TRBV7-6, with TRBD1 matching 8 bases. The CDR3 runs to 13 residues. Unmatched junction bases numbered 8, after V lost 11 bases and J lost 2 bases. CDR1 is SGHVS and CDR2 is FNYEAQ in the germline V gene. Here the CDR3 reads CAAVKDRAYEQYF. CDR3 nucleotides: TGTGCCGCGGTAAAGGACAGGGCCTACGAGCAGTACTTC.

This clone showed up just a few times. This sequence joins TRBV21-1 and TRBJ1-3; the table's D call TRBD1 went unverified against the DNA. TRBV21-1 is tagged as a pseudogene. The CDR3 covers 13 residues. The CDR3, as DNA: TGTGCCGGCGAGGGGACAGGGGGAGACACCATATATTTT. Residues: CAGEGTGGDTIYF.

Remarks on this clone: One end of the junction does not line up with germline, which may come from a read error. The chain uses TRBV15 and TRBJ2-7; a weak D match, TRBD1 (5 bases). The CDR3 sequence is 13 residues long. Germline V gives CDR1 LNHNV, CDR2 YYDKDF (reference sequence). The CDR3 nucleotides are TGTGCCACCAGCAGACCCGCTGGGTATAGCAGGGCCTTC. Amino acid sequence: CATSRPAGYSRAF.

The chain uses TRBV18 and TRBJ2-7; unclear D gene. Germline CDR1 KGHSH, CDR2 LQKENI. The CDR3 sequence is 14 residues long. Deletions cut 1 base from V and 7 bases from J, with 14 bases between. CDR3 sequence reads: CASSPLVPMGEQYF. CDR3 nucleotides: TGTGCCAGCTCACCACTTGTCCCTATGGGGGAGCAGTACTTC.

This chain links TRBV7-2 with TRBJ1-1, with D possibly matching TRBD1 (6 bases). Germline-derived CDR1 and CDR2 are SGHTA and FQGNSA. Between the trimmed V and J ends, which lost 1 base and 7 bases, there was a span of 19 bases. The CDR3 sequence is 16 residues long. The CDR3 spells CASSLERTGLRGEAFF. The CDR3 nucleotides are TGTGCCAGCAGCTTAGAGCGCACAGGGCTACGGGGTGAAGCTTTCTTT.

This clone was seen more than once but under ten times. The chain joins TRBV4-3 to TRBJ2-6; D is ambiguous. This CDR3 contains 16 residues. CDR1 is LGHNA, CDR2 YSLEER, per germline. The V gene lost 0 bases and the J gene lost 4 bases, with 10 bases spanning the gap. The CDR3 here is CASSQEEGSGANVLTF. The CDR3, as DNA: TGCGCCAGCAGCCAAGAGGAAGGTTCCGGGGCCAACGTCCTGACTTTC.

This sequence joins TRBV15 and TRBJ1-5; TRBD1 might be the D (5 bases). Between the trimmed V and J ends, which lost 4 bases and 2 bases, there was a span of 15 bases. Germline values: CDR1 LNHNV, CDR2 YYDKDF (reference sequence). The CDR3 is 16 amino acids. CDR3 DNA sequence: TGTGCCACCAGCACACCCCTCCGGGGCGGCAATCAGCCCCAGCATTTT. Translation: CATSTPLRGGNQPQHF. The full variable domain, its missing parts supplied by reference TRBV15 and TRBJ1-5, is DAMVIQNPRYQVTQFGKPVTLSCSQTLNHNVMYWYQQKSSQAPKLLFHYYDKDFNNEADTPDNFQSRRPNTSFCFLDIRSPGLGDTAMYLCATSTPLRGGNQPQHFGDGTRLSIL.

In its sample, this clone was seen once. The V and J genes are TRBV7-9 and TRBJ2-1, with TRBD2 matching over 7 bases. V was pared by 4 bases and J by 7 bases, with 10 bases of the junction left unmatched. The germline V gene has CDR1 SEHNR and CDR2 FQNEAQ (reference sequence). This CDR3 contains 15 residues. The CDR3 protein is CASSWSGVGGNEQFF. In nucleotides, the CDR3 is TGTGCCAGCAGCTGGAGCGGGGTTGGGGGAAATGAGCAGTTCTTC.

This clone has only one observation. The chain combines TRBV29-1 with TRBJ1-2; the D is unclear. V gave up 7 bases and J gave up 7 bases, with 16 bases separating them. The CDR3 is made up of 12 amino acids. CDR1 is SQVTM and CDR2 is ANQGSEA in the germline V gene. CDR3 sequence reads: CSEEPGSGGYTF. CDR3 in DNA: TGCAGCGAGGAGCCGGGGTCTGGTGGCTACACCTTC.

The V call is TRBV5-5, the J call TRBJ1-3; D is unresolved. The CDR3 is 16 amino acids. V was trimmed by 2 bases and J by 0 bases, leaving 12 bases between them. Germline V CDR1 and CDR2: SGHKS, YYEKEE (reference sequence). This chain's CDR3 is CASSFSRPNSGNTIYF. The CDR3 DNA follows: TGTGCCAGCAGCTTTAGTCGTCCGAACTCTGGAAACACCATATATTTT.

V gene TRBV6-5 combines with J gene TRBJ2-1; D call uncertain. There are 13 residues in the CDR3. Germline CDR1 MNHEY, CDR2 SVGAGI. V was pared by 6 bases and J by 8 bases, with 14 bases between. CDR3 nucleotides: TGTGCCAGCAGAAGTCACTCGGGTGATGAGCAGTTCTTC. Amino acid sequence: CASRSHSGDEQFF.

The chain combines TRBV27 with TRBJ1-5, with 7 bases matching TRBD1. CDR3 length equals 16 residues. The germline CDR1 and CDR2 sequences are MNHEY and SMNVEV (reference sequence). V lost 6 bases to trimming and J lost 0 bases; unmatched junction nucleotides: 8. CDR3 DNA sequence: TGTGCCAGCAGATCGGGACAGCTATATAGCAATCAGCCCCAGCATTTT. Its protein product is CASRSGQLYSNQPQHF.

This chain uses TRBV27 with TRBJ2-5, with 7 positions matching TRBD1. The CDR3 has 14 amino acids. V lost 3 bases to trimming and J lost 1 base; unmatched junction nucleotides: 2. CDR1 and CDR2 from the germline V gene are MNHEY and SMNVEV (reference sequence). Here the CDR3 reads CASSFDRVQETQYF. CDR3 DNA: TGTGCCAGCAGTTTCGACAGGGTCCAAGAGACCCAGTACTTC.

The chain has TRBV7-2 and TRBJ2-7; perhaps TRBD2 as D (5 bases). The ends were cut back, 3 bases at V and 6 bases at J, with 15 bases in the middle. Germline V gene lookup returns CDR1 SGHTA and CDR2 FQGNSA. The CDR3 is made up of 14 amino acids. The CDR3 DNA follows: TGTGCCAGCAGCTTTGGGCTTACCGGGATCGAGCAGTACTTC. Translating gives CASSFGLTGIEQYF.

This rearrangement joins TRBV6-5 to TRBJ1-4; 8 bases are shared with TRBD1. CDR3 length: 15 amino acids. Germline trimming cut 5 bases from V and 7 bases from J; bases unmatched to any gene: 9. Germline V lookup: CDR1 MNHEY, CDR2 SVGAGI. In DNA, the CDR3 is TGTGCCAGCAGTCTACAGGGGGTCGGAAGTGAAAAACTGTTTTTT. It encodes CASSLQGVGSEKLFF.